This entry concerns a single T cell receptor beta chain. In the original workflow: Estimation of nucleated cell counts was performed using reference gene primer amplification. Repertoires were generated with immunoSEQ multiplex PCR, while TCRdb's copy carries only in-frame clones and drops some. The V and J calls and clone size come from that table; D and trimming were worked out from the DNA. This sample has a few hundred thousand clones, with more than 85% found just once. This sample is part of a study of blood T cell repertoires in COVID-19. Turning to the study itself: T cells, B-cell-depleted T cells, or PBMCs supplied cDNA or gDNA.

V was clipped by 4 bases and J by 2 bases; unmatched bases: 8. This CDR3 comprises 16 residues. CDR1 and CDR2 from the germline V gene are MNHEY and SMNVEV (reference sequence). V gene TRBV27 combines with J gene TRBJ1-5; 7 positions agree with TRBD1. The clonotype was recovered from a man between 60 and 75 years old with acute or convalescent COVID-19. Sequenced sample: peripheral blood. CDR3 coding DNA: TGTGCCAGCAGTTCACAGGGGATTGTGGGCAATCAGCCCCAGCATTTT. It encodes CASSSQGIVGNQPQHF.